This TCR beta chain was observed in a study of CD8 T cells in ankylosing spondylitis. This CDR3 is built from 13 residues. Trimming cost V 4 bases and J 2 bases, with 10 bases left between them. Germline CDR1 is DFQATT and CDR2 is SNEGSKA (reference sequence). TCRdb redid the calling of the 5' RACE reads with MiXCR, one entry per CDR3 protein. The sample gives about 320,000 distinct CDR3 sequences, approximately 10% of which show up once; about 10% is in the top ten. This clonotype was recorded many times. The chain is built from TRBV20-1 and TRBJ2-3, with D perhaps given as TRBD1 or TRBD2 (5 bases each). Sequenced: blood, either unsorted or a sorted T cell fraction (not recorded which). The sequence was obtained from a female donor with ankylosing spondylitis or in good health (not recorded which). CDR3 DNA: TGCAGTGCTAACGGGGCCCACACAGATACGCAGTATTTT. Translating it yields CSANGAHTDTQYF.